This paragraph reports one T cell receptor beta chain. What it binds is not known. The data belong to a study of cytomegalovirus exposure and HLA in healthy donors. Regarding the study as a whole: Many donors carried some public TCRs, although rarity characterized most TCR sequences. 150 or so TCR beta chains were listed as cytomegalovirus-associated.

TCRdb's copy holds only in-frame clones and misses some; the assay was immunoSEQ multiplex PCR. Of some 170,000 clones listed, roughly 86% are singletons. The length of the CDR3 is 15 residues. Germline values: CDR1 MNHEY, CDR2 SVGAGI. Trimming cost V 7 bases and J 1 base; bases outside gene matches: 5. The chain joins TRBV6-5 to TRBJ2-1; TRBD1 aligns across 9 bases. The source is a man younger than 35 in good health and CMV-seropositive. What was sequenced was PBMCs. CDR3 sequence reads: CASKRGTGSYNEQFF. The CDR3 region has the DNA TGTGCCAGCAAGAGGGGGACAGGGTCCTACAATGAGCAGTTCTTC.